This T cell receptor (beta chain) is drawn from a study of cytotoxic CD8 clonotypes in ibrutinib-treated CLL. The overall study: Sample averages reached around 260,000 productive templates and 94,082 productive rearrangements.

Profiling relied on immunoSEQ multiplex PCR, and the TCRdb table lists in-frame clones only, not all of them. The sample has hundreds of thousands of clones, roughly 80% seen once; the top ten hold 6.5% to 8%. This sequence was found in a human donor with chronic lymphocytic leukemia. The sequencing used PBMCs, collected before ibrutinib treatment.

The CDR3 sequence is CASSIRRGENTGELFF. CDR3 DNA: TGTGCCAGCAGCATCCGGCGGGGGGAAAACACCGGGGAGCTGTTTTTT. The chain recombines TRBV5-4 with TRBJ2-2, with TRBD2 matching over 8 bases. The CDR3 has 16 residues. Trimming cost V 4 bases and J 2 bases; bases outside gene matches: 7. The germline V gene has CDR1 SGHNT and CDR2 YYREEE (reference sequence). Variable domain in full (rest from reference TRBV5-4 and TRBJ2-2): ETGVTQSPTHLIKTRGQQVTLRCSSQSGHNTVSWYQQALGQGPQFIFQYYREEENGRGNFPPRFSGLQFPNYSSELNVNALELDDSALYLCASSIRRGENTGELFFGEGSRLTVL.